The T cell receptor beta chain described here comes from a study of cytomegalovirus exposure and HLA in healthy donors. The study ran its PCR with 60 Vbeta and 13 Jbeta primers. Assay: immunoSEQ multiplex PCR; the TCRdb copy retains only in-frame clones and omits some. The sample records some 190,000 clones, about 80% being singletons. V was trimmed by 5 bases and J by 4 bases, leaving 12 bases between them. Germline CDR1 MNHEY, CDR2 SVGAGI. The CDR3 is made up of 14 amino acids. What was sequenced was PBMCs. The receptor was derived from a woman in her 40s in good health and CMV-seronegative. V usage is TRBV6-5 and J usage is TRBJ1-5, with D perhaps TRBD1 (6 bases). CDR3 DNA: TGTGCCAGCAGTAAGACAGGCGGTAATCAGCCCCAGCATTTT. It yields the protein CASSKTGGNQPQHF.